This TCR beta chain is from a study of blood T cells in healthy people across ages. The authors ran a second PCR of 7 to 11 cycles using a sample-barcoded 5' primer and a J-beta primer mix. Every sample returned 2.5 million or more CDR3-containing paired-end reads. One entry per CDR3 protein results from TCRdb running MiXCR on the 5' RACE reads. The sample holds fewer than 800,000 distinct CDR3 sequences, 25% seen once. The germline gives CDR1 SGHRS, CDR2 YFSETQ. After removal of 2 bases from V and 5 bases from J, the junction contained 4 bases not matched to a gene. The CDR3 has 14 residues. This sample was also put to use in a study of T cells of mothers and their children.

The receptor's source is a boy between 10 and 17 years old in good health. Sequencing was done on a sample of blood. The rearrangement joins TRBV5-1 to TRBJ1-2; 9 nucleotides match TRBD1. For the CDR3, the DNA is TGCGCCAGCAGCTTTGAGACAGGGGGTTATGGCTACACCTTC. Amino acids: CASSFETGGYGYTF.